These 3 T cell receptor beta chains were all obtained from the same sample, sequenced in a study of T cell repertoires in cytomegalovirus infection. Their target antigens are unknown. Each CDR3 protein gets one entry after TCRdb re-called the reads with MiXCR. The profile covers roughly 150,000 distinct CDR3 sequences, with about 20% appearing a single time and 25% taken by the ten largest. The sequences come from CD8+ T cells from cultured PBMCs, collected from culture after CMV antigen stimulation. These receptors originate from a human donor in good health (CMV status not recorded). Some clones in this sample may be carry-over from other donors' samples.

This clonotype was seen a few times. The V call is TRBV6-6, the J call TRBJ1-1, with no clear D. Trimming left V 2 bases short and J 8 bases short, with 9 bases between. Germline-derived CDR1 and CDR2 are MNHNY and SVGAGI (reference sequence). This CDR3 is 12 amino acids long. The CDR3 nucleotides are TGTGCCAGCAGTTACGAGTTAGTGGAAGCTTTCTTT. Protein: CASSYELVEAFF.

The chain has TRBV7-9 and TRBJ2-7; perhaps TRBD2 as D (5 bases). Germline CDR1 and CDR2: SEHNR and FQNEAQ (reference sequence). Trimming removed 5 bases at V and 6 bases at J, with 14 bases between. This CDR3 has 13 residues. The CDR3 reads CASSPRDRVEQYF. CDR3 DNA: TGTGCCAGCAGCCCACGGGATAGGGTCGAGCAGTACTTC.

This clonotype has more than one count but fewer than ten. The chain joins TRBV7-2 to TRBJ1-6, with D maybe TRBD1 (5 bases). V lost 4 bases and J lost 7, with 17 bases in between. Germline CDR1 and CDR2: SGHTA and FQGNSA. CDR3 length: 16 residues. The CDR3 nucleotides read TGTGCCAGCAGCTATTACGCAGGGTTCCTAAATTCACCCCTCCACTTT. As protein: CASSYYAGFLNSPLHF.